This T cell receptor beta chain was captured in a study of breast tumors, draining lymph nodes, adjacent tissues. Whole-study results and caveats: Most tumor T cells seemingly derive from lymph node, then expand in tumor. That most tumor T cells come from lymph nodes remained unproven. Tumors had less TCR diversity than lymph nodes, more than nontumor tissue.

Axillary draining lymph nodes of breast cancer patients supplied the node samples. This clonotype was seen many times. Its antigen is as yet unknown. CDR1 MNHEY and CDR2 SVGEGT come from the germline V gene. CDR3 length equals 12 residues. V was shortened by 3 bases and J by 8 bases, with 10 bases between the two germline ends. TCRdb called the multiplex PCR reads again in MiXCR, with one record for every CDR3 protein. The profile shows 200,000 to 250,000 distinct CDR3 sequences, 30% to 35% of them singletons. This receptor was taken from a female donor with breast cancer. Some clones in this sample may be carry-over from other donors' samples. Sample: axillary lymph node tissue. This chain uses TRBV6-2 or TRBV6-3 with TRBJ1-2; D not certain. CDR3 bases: TGTGCCAGCAGTTATTCCGTGACGGGCTACACCTTC. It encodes CASSYSVTGYTF.